This passage covers 23 T cell receptor beta chains from one sample sequenced in a study of sequential checkpoint blockade in melanoma. Treatment of the sample: randomized to nivolumab then ipilimumab (arm A) or the reverse (arm B). Profiled with immunoSEQ multiplex PCR; TCRdb holds only in-frame clones, not every one. The sample lists approximately 18,000 clones, roughly 72% seen once, with approximately 20% in the top ten. The input for sequencing was CD8+ T cells sorted from blood (inferred from file names), taken from a patient given nivolumab and ipilimumab in sequence. Every receptor here comes from a human donor with melanoma.

Points on this clone: This sample also contains other DNA sequences that code for the same CDR3. The J gene is TRBJ2-1, the V gene TRBV9; TRBD2 aligns across 7 bases. Unmatched junction bases numbered 4, after V lost 0 bases and J lost 1 base. CDR1 and CDR2 from the germline V gene are SGDLS and YYNGEE. This CDR3 comprises 16 residues. The CDR3 DNA reads as TGTGCCAGCAGCGTAGGAGGCGGGGGTTCCTACAATGAGCAGTTCTTC. This translates into CASSVGGGGSYNEQFF.

The CDR3 DNA follows: TGTGCCAGCTCGATATTTGGGGAGGACACTGAAGCTTTCTTT. Its translation: CASSIFGEDTEAFF. The V gene is TRBV27, the J gene TRBJ1-1; no clear D gene. Germline V gene lookup returns CDR1 MNHEY and CDR2 SMNVEV (reference sequence). V was shortened by 8 bases and J by 3 bases, with 16 bases between the two germline ends. This CDR3 has 14 amino acids.

This clone came up many times. The V and J genes are TRBV4-1 and TRBJ1-1; the D is unclear. V shed 1 base and J shed 8 bases, with 17 bases lying between them. CDR1 and CDR2 (germline): MGHRA, YSYEKL. The CDR3 has 15 residues. The CDR3 sequence is CASSQVDTDGGEAFF. CDR3 sequence (DNA): TGCGCCAGCAGCCAAGTAGATACGGACGGCGGGGAAGCTTTCTTT.

This clone has just a few counts. This CDR3 reads CASSGLGGYEQYF. In DNA, the CDR3 is TGTGCCAGCAGTGGGCTGGGGGGCTACGAGCAGTACTTC. The genes are TRBV28 and TRBJ2-7, with D maybe TRBD2 (6 bases). V lost 5 bases and J 3 bases, leaving 11 bases between the germline ends. Germline loops: CDR1 MDHEN, CDR2 SYDVKM. This CDR3 region has 13 residues.

In its sample, this clone was seen a few times. The CDR3 is CASTVRDRVWTNEKLFF. CDR3 sequence (DNA): TGTGCCAGTACTGTGCGGGACAGGGTGTGGACTAATGAAAAACTGTTTTTT. The V call is TRBV19, the J call TRBJ1-4, with 9 bases identical to TRBD1. CDR1 is LNHDA and CDR2 is SQIVND in the germline V gene (reference sequence). The CDR3 runs 17 residues. V was clipped by 7 bases and J by 2 bases; unmatched bases: 11.

DNA for the CDR3: TGTGCCAGCAGTGAAGCGGGGAGGGGCTATGGCTACACCTTC. Translation gives CASSEAGRGYGYTF. This chain joins TRBV2 and TRBJ1-2; maybe TRBD1 (5 bases). Germline V lookup: CDR1 SNHLY, CDR2 FYNNEI. The V end lost 0 bases, the J end lost 4 bases, and 9 bases lay between the germline ends. The CDR3 has 14 amino acids.

This clone appeared a few times. The chain carries TRBV4-2 and TRBJ2-7, with 7 nucleotides matching TRBD1. Germline CDR1 reads LGHNA; CDR2 reads YNFKEQ. J gave up 0 bases and V 4 bases, and 6 bases lay outside the gene matches. The CDR3 extends over 15 amino acids. CDR3 DNA: TGTGCCAGCAGCCGAGACAGGGAAATCTCCTACGAGCAGTACTTC. Translation: CASSRDREISYEQYF.

This clone was seen a few times. This sequence joins TRBV7-3 and TRBJ2-5; 7 bases agree with TRBD2. After removal of 2 bases from V and 5 bases from J, the junction contained 5 bases not matched to a gene. This CDR3 comprises 14 residues. CDR1 and CDR2 from the germline V gene are SGHTA and FQGTGA. The CDR3 DNA follows: TGTGCCAGCAGCTTAGCAGTCGGGGGGGAGACCCAGTACTTC. It yields the protein CASSLAVGGETQYF.

V gene TRBV27 combines with J gene TRBJ1-2; 11 bases match TRBD1. CDR1 and CDR2 from the germline V gene are MNHEY and SMNVEV (reference sequence). The trim removed 2 bases at V and 8 bases at J, leaving 4 bases unmatched. The CDR3 totals 14 residues. The CDR3 DNA follows: TGTGCCAGCAGTTTAGGACAGGGGGCGGGCGGCTACACCTTC. Translating it yields CASSLGQGAGGYTF.

The chain combines TRBV7-9 with TRBJ2-7; the D gene is possibly TRBD2 (7 bases). V lost 4 bases and J 0 bases, leaving 13 bases between the germline ends. The CDR3 has 15 amino acids. The germline gives CDR1 SEHNR, CDR2 FQNEAQ (reference sequence). The CDR3 region has the DNA TGTGCCAGCAGCTCAGACAGGACTAGCTCCTACGAGCAGTACTTC. Protein product: CASSSDRTSSYEQYF.

The rearrangement uses TRBV19 and TRBJ2-7, with D maybe TRBD2 (6 bases). Trimming took 7 bases from V and 3 from J, leaving 13 bases between them. The CDR3 has 13 amino acids. Germline lookup yields CDR1 LNHDA and CDR2 SQIVND (reference sequence). The CDR3 nucleotides read TGTGCCAGTACCGGGGACGGGGGCTACGAGCAGTACTTC. Amino acids: CASTGDGGYEQYF.

V is TRBV6-5 and J is TRBJ2-5; D is uncertain. The DNA end lines up better with TRBJ2-7; the J call may be wrong. This CDR3 is built from 13 residues. Germline-derived CDR1 and CDR2 are MNHEY and SVGAGI. The CDR3 DNA reads as TGTGCCAGCAGTTACTCGAACCCCATCGAGCAGTACTTC. It encodes CASSYSNPIEQYF.

The J gene is TRBJ2-1, the V gene TRBV10-3, with 7 bases fitting TRBD2. Germline V gives CDR1 ENHRY, CDR2 SYGVKD. This CDR3 has 12 amino acids. This CDR3 reads CALGGEYNEQFF. The CDR3 coding sequence is TGTGCGCTGGGGGGGGAGTACAATGAGCAGTTCTTC.

A few counts support this clone. The chain combines TRBV18 with TRBJ1-1; 8 positions match TRBD1. CDR3 length: 13 residues. Germline V CDR1 and CDR2: KGHSH, LQKENI. V lost 5 bases, J lost 7 bases, and 6 bases stayed unmatched. This CDR3 reads CASSVAGGGEAFF. The CDR3 DNA is TGTGCCAGCTCAGTGGCAGGGGGCGGTGAAGCTTTCTTT.

The chain couples TRBV21-1 to TRBJ2-7; the table calls TRBD2, which could not be checked here. TRBV21-1 counts as a pseudogene. The CDR3 length is 15 residues. CDR3: CASSKDPGVAYEQYF. CDR3 bases: TGTGCCAGCAGCAAAGATCCGGGAGTCGCCTACGAGCAGTACTTC.

The rearrangement links TRBV6-5 to TRBJ2-5, with D tentatively TRBD2 (5 bases). The J call may not be correct, given that the DNA end is closer to TRBJ2-7. The CDR3 is 14 amino acids. CDR1 is MNHEY and CDR2 is SVGAGI in the germline V gene. CDR3 in amino acids: CASSYSGSSYEQYF. The DNA for the CDR3 is TGTGCCAGCAGTTACTCGGGGAGCTCCTACGAGCAGTACTTC.

This chain links TRBV9 with TRBJ2-7, with a possible D match to TRBD1 (5 bases). The CDR3 totals 15 residues. Trimming pared 0 bases from V and 2 bases from J, leaving 12 bases between. CDR1 and CDR2 (germline): SGDLS, YYNGEE. The DNA for the CDR3 is TGTGCCAGCAGCGTAGCTGGCCAGGGCACCTACGAGCAGTACTTC. Its translation: CASSVAGQGTYEQYF.

This clone occurred once. The chain recombines TRBV5-1 with TRBJ2-5; 7 positions match TRBD1. With 3 bases clipped from V and 4 bases from J, the junction kept 9 bases outside the gene matches. The V gene's germline CDR1 is SGHRS and CDR2 YFSETQ. This CDR3 is 15 amino acids long. The CDR3 loop reads CASSYSSRTGETQYF. The CDR3 DNA follows: TGCGCCAGCAGCTACTCGTCCCGGACAGGAGAGACCCAGTACTTC.

The genes are TRBV6-5 and TRBJ2-7; D is perhaps TRBD1 (6 bases). V lost 0 bases and J 3 bases, leaving 15 bases between the germline ends. Germline loops: CDR1 MNHEY, CDR2 SVGAGI. This CDR3 is built from 16 residues. CDR3 sequence (DNA): TGTGCCAGCAGTTACTCGGAACAGGGCTTCAACTACGAGCAGTACTTC. Amino acid sequence: CASSYSEQGFNYEQYF.

The rearrangement joins TRBV29-1 to TRBJ1-1, with D maybe TRBD1 (6 bases). V lost 4 bases and J 8 bases, leaving 11 bases between the germline ends. The CDR3 is 11 amino acids. CDR1 is SQVTM and CDR2 is ANQGSEA in the germline V gene. The CDR3 region is CSVARGPEAFF. The CDR3 DNA is TGCAGCGTTGCCAGGGGTCCCGAAGCTTTCTTT.

The chain recombines TRBV5-8 with TRBJ1-1; perhaps TRBD1 as D (5 bases). Between the trimmed V and J ends, which lost 4 bases and 2 bases, there was a span of 12 bases. The CDR3 sequence is 14 residues long. Germline loops: CDR1 SGHTS, CDR2 YDEGEE. CDR3 residues: CASSTDILNTEAFF. CDR3 nucleotides: TGTGCCAGCAGCACGGACATACTAAACACTGAAGCTTTCTTT.

The chain combines TRBV6-6 with TRBJ2-7, with 7 bases identical to TRBD2. Trimming removed 7 bases from V and 7 bases from J; junction bases left unmatched: 4. CDR1 and CDR2 from the germline V gene are MNHNY and SVGAGI (reference sequence). CDR3 size: 11 residues. DNA of the CDR3: TGTGCCAGCAAGCGGGGATGGGAGCAGTACTTC. Translating it yields CASKRGWEQYF.

This clone was seen a few times. The chain recombines TRBV28 with TRBJ2-7; TRBD2 aligns across 11 bases. The CDR3 has 17 amino acids. V lost 6 bases and J lost 0; bases outside the gene matches: 10. Germline V gene data show CDR1 as MDHEN and CDR2 as SYDVKM. The CDR3 sequence: CASSPGLAGKSSYEQYF. The CDR3 bases are TGTGCCAGCAGCCCAGGACTAGCGGGTAAATCCTCCTACGAGCAGTACTTC.